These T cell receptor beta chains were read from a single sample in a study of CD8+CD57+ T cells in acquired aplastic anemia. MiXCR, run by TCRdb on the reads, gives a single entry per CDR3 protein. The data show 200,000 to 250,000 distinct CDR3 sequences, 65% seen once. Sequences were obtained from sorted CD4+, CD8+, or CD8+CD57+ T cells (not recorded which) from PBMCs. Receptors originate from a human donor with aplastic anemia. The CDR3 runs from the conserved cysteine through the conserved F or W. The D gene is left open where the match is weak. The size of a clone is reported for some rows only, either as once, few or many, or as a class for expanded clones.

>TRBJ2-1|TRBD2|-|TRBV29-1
TGCAGCGTTGAGAGCGGGACCAATGAGCAGTTCTTC
CSVESGTNEQFF
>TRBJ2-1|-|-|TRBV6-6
TGTGCCAGCAGTCTGGGACCGTCGAGTGAGCAGTTCTTC
CASSLGPSSEQFF
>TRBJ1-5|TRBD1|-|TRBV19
TGTGCCAGTGCGGGGACAGGGGCGGGATTAAATCAGCCCCAGCATTTT
CASAGTGAGLNQPQHF
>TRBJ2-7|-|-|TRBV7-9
TGTGCCAGCAACAAGGGGCGTACCTACGAGCAGTACTTC
CASNKGRTYEQYF
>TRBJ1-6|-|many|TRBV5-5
TGTGCCAGCAGCTTAGGACGGCATAATTCACCCCTCCACTTT
CASSLGRHNSPLHF
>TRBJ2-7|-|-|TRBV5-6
TGTGCCAGCAGCCAACTGGGACGCGAGGACGAGCAGTACTTC
CASSQLGREDEQYF
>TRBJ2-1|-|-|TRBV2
TGTGCCAGCATCCATGAGCAGTTCTTC
CASIHEQFF
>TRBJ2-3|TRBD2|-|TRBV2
TGTGCCAGCACCCTGACTAGCGGGGGGAAAGATACGCAGTATTTT
CASTLTSGGKDTQYF
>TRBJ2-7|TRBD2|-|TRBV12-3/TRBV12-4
TGTGCCAGCAGTTTACAGGCGGGAGGGCCGTACGAGCAGTACTTC
CASSLQAGGPYEQYF
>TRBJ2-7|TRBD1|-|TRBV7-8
TGTGCCAGCAGCTACCGCCGGGACAGGGTGTCCTACGAGCAGTACTTC
CASSYRRDRVSYEQYF
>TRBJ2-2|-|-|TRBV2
TGTGCCAGCAGTGCGCCCGGGGAGCTGTTTTTT
CASSAPGELFF
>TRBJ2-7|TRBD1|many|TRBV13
TGTGCCAGCACCCGACAGGGTTACTACGAGCAGTACTTC
CASTRQGYYEQYF
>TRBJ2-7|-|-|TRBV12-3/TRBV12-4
TGTGCCAGCAGTCCAGGGTCCAGCTCCTACGAGCAGTACTTC
CASSPGSSSYEQYF
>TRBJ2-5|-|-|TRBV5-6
TGTGCCAGCAGCGGGGCAGGGGCTGTAGGAGAGACCCAGTACTTC
CASSGAGAVGETQYF
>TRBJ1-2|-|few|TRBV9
TGTGCCAGCACCCGGGATGGCTACACCTTC
CASTRDGYTF
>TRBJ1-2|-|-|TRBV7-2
TGTGCCAGCAGCTTAGAATACGCCTATGGCTACACCTTC
CASSLEYAYGYTF
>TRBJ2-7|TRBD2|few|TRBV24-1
TGTGCCACCAGTGTACCGGGGGGGCTAGAGCAGTACTTC
CATSVPGGLEQYF
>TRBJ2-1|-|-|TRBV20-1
TGCAGTGCTAGGGACCTGGGTTTTTGGGACAATGAGCAGTTCTTC
CSARDLGFWDNEQFF
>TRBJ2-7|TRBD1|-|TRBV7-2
TGTGCCAGCAGCCAAGATAGCGAACAGGGGGCCTACGAGCAGTACTTC
CASSQDSEQGAYEQYF
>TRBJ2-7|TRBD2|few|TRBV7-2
TGTGCCAGCAGCCTCGGACTAGCGGGTTTGTACGAGCAGTACTTC
CASSLGLAGLYEQYF
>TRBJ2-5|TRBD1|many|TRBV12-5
TGTGCTAGTGGTTTGCGGGACAGTAGGTATCAAGAGACCCAGTACTTC
CASGLRDSRYQETQYF
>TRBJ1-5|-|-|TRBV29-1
TGCAGCGTTGAATGGAGCAGGGATCAGCCCCAGCATTTT
CSVEWSRDQPQHF
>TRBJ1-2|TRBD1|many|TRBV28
TGTGCCAGCAGGGGGACAGGGCACTATGGCTACACCTTC
CASRGTGHYGYTF
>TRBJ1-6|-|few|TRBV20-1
TGCAGTGCTACCTACGGGGTTCCTAATTCACCCCTCCACTTT
CSATYGVPNSPLHF
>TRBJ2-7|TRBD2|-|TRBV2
TGTGCCAGCTCGTCGTCCGGGACTACCAGCGGTGGATACGAGCAGTACTTC
CASSSSGTTSGGYEQYF
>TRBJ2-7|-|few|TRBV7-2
TGTGCCAGCAGCTTAGCACGGGAGAGAAACGAGCAGTACTTC
CASSLARERNEQYF
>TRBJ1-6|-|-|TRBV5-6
TGTGCCAGCAGCATGGGAACAGGGCCCCCCCTCCACTTT
CASSMGTGPPLHF
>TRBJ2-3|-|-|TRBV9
TGTGCCAGCAGCGTGAGTTTTGGAAGCACAGATACGCAGTATTTT
CASSVSFGSTDTQYF
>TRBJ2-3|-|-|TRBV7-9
TGTGCCAGCAGCTTAGTGATATCCGACACGCAGTATTTT
CASSLVISDTQYF
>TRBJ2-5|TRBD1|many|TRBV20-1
TGCAGTGCCCCCGACAGGGGGGATGGGGGCTCGTACTTC
CSAPDRGDGGSYF
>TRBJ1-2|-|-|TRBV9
TGTGCCAGCAGCGTAGCTACGCAAACATCAGGGGGCTACACCTTC
CASSVATQTSGGYTF
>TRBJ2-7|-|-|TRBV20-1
TGCAGTGCTACACGAGACACAGCGGAACTAGTCTTC
CSATRDTAELVF
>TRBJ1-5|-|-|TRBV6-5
TGTGCCAGCAGCCTTTCAGGGTCGGGGCCCCAGCATTTT
CASSLSGSGPQHF
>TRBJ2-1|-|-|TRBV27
TGTGCCAGCAGTTTATATGCGGACTTGACCAATGAGCAGTTCTTC
CASSLYADLTNEQFF
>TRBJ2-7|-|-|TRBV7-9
TGTGCCAGCAGCCCGGTGCTAGCGCGGGTATGGGAGCAGTACTTC
CASSPVLARVWEQYF
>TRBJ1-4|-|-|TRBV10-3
TGTGCCATCAGTGAGAGGGGAAGGGATCATGAAAAACTGTTTTTT
CAISERGRDHEKLFF
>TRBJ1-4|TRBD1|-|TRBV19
TGTGCCAGTAGTGTAACAGGGGAGATTAATGAAAAACTGTTTTTT
CASSVTGEINEKLFF
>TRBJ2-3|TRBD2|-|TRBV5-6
TGTGCCAGCAGTGAATGGGGGTGTGTGCCTACTAGCGGGGGGAAACCAGATACGCAGTATTTT
CASSEWGCVPTSGGKPDTQYF
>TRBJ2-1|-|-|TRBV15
TGTGCCACCAGCAGCCCCCGGGACATCCCCTACAATGAGCAGTTCTTC
CATSSPRDIPYNEQFF
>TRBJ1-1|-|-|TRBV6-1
TGTGCCAGCACGCCCCGGGTCACTGAAGCTTTCTTT
CASTPRVTEAFF
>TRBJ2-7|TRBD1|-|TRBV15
TGTGCCACCAGCCCCGGGACAGGGGGCTACGAGCAGTACTTC
CATSPGTGGYEQYF